The 23 T cell receptor beta chains given below trace back to one sample, sequenced in a study of blood T cell repertoires in COVID-19. Some clones are missing from TCRdb's copy, which holds only in-frame ones; the method was immunoSEQ multiplex PCR. The sample lists roughly 400,000 clones; more than 75% were seen once. Sequenced sample: PBMCs or T cells enriched from blood (not recorded which). The receptors were gathered from a woman aged 45-60 years who had recovered from COVID-19.

The chain couples TRBV4-2 to TRBJ2-1; the match to TRBD1 covers 7 bases. Germline assignment: CDR1 LGHNA and CDR2 YNFKEQ. The CDR3 totals 16 residues. The J segment lost 4 bases and the V segment lost 4 bases, leaving 10 bases of the junction unmatched. The CDR3 region has the DNA TGTGCCAGCAGCCCGAGGGGGACAGACCAGTACAATGAGCAGTTCTTC. This encodes CASSPRGTDQYNEQFF.

This clone was seen only once. The rearrangement links TRBV30 to TRBJ1-1; D is possibly TRBD1 (6 bases). The V gene's germline CDR1 is GTSNPN and CDR2 SVGIG (reference sequence). CDR3 size: 14 residues. Trimming cost V 0 bases and J 4 bases, with 12 bases left between them. CDR3 loop: CAWSVTGGGTEAFF. DNA for the CDR3: TGTGCCTGGAGTGTTACGGGGGGCGGCACTGAAGCTTTCTTT.

The chain links TRBV19 to TRBJ1-2; the match to TRBD1 covers 7 bases. Trimming cost V 7 bases and J 7 bases; bases outside gene matches: 12. The length of the CDR3 is 14 residues. CDR1 and CDR2 from the germline V gene are LNHDA and SQIVND (reference sequence). In nucleotides, the CDR3 is TGTGCCAGTAAATTCGACAGGGACCGGCGTGGCTACACCTTC. Its protein product is CASKFDRDRRGYTF.

A single count supports this clone. The chain carries TRBV29-1 and TRBJ1-2; D unresolved. V lost 1 base, J lost 1 base, and 4 bases lay in between. The germline gives CDR1 SQVTM, CDR2 ANQGSEA. The CDR3 consists of 12 residues. The CDR3 sequence is CSVEALNYGYTF. CDR3 DNA: TGCAGCGTTGAAGCCCTTAACTATGGCTACACCTTC. Supplemented by reference TRBV29-1 and TRBJ1-2, the full variable domain reads SAVISQKPSRDICQRGTSLTIQCQVDSQVTMMFWYRQQPGQSLTLIATANQGSEATYESGFVIDKFPISRPNLTFSTLTVSNMSPEDSSIYLCSVEALNYGYTFGSGTRLTVV.

This clone occurred once. The chain employs TRBV19 and TRBJ1-5, with TRBD1 as a possible D gene (6 bases). There are 17 residues in the CDR3. Trimming left V 7 bases short and J 5 bases short, with 24 bases between. Germline values: CDR1 LNHDA, CDR2 SQIVND (reference sequence). For the CDR3, the DNA is TGTGCCAGTATCAGATCGTCCTCAGGGGTGACTGATCAGCCCCAGCATTTT. Translation gives CASIRSSSGVTDQPQHF. Variable domain in full (rest from reference TRBV19 and TRBJ1-5): DGGITQSPKYLFRKEGQNVTLSCEQNLNHDAMYWYRQDPGQGLRLIYYSQIVNDFQKGDIAEGYSVSREKKESFPLTVTSAQKNPTAFYLCASIRSSSGVTDQPQHFGDGTRLSIL.

The chain joins TRBV19 to TRBJ2-3, with a weak D call TRBD2 (6 bases). Trimming shortened V by 11 bases and J by 3 bases, and 21 bases separated the two germline ends. This CDR3 region has 15 residues. Germline loops: CDR1 LNHDA, CDR2 SQIVND (reference sequence). CDR3 protein: CAAKEGTSTTDTQYF. The CDR3 nucleotides are TGTGCCGCCAAAGAGGGAACTAGCACAACAGATACGCAGTATTTT. Using reference TRBV19 and TRBJ2-3 for the parts outside the CDR3, the full variable domain is DGGITQSPKYLFRKEGQNVTLSCEQNLNHDAMYWYRQDPGQGLRLIYYSQIVNDFQKGDIAEGYSVSREKKESFPLTVTSAQKNPTAFYLCAAKEGTSTTDTQYFGPGTRLTVL.

CDR3 in DNA: TGTGCCAGCAGCTTAAGAACAGCCTATGGCTACACCTTC. This gives the protein CASSLRTAYGYTF. The V call is TRBV7-8, the J call TRBJ1-2; D is uncertain. The CDR3 spans 13 residues. The V end was cut by 2 bases, the J end by 4 bases, with 8 bases between. Germline V gives CDR1 SGHVS, CDR2 FQNEAQ.

The chain carries TRBV11-2 and TRBJ2-3, with D unclear. The V gene's germline CDR1 is SGHAT and CDR2 FQNNGV. CDR3 length: 13 residues. Trimming took 4 bases from V and 6 from J, leaving 11 bases between them. CDR3 region: CASSSPWADTQYF. In DNA form, the CDR3 reads TGTGCCAGCAGCTCCCCGTGGGCGGATACGCAGTATTTT.

The chain's CDR3 is CASRTGGGQPQHF. CDR3 nucleotides: TGTGCCAGCAGGACAGGTGGGGGTCAGCCCCAGCATTTT. The chain combines TRBV2 with TRBJ1-5; D may be TRBD1 (6 bases). Germline V gene data show CDR1 as SNHLY and CDR2 as FYNNEI. CDR3 length equals 13 residues. With 6 bases removed from V and 6 bases from J, the gap between germline ends came to 12 bases.

This sequence joins TRBV25-1 and TRBJ1-5, with a weak D call TRBD1 (5 bases). V lost 5 bases and J lost 6, with 14 bases in between. CDR1 is MGHDK, CDR2 SYGVNS, per germline. The CDR3 loop spans 14 amino acids. The CDR3 nucleotides read TGTGCCAGCAGTCTTGTAGGGGCAAGTCAGCCCCAGCATTTT. Translating it yields CASSLVGASQPQHF.

The CDR3 bases are TGTGCCAGCAGACCGAGTGGGGCCAACGTCCTGACTTTC. Protein: CASRPSGANVLTF. J is TRBJ2-6 and V is TRBV28, with D unresolved. Deletions cut 6 bases from V and 3 bases from J, with 6 bases between. The CDR3 totals 13 residues. CDR1 MDHEN and CDR2 SYDVKM come from the germline V gene.

This chain connects TRBV27 to TRBJ1-4; 7 nucleotides align to TRBD1. J was trimmed by 2 bases and V by 4 bases; bases with no gene match: 10. Germline V gene lookup returns CDR1 MNHEY and CDR2 SMNVEV (reference sequence). The CDR3 is made up of 17 amino acids. CDR3 sequence: CASSSRQGGLTNEKLFF. Written as DNA, the CDR3 is TGTGCCAGCAGTTCGAGACAGGGTGGGTTGACTAATGAAAAACTGTTTTTT.

J is TRBJ2-1 and V is TRBV7-9; no definite D call. Germline CDR1 is SEHNR and CDR2 is FQNEAQ (reference sequence). The ends were cut back, 1 base at V and 7 bases at J, with 5 bases in the middle. The CDR3 runs 12 residues. CDR3: CASSLDLNEQFF. The CDR3 DNA reads TGTGCCAGCAGCTTAGATCTGAATGAGCAGTTCTTC.

The chain uses TRBV19 and TRBJ1-5; 9 bases map to TRBD1. Germline CDR1 reads LNHDA; CDR2 reads SQIVND (reference sequence). The CDR3 runs 17 residues. Unmatched junction bases numbered 13, after V lost 5 bases and J lost 5 bases. The CDR3 bases are TGTGCCAGTAGTGGACAGGGGTGGGTCGTGGGGGATCAGCCCCAGCATTTT. Translation gives CASSGQGWVVGDQPQHF. The complete variable domain, with remaining parts taken from reference TRBV19 and TRBJ1-5, reads DGGITQSPKYLFRKEGQNVTLSCEQNLNHDAMYWYRQDPGQGLRLIYYSQIVNDFQKGDIAEGYSVSREKKESFPLTVTSAQKNPTAFYLCASSGQGWVVGDQPQHFGDGTRLSIL.

As DNA, the CDR3 is TGCGCCAGCAGCTTGGCCCAAGCGGGGGTGGACCAAGAGACCCAGTACTTC. Its protein is CASSLAQAGVDQETQYF. The genes are TRBV5-1 and TRBJ2-5; 8 bases fit TRBD2. The germline CDR1 and CDR2 sequences are SGHRS and YFSETQ. The V gene end was trimmed by 0 bases and the J gene end by 0 bases; junction bases not matched to a gene: 7. This CDR3 spans 17 amino acids.

This rearrangement joins TRBV2 to TRBJ2-1; TRBD2 agrees at 9 bases. Germline assignment: CDR1 SNHLY and CDR2 FYNNEI. Trimming removed 7 bases from V and 0 bases from J; junction bases left unmatched: 10. This CDR3 has 17 amino acids. The CDR3 coding sequence is TGTGCCAGCACGGTAGCGGGGGCTGGGAGCTCCTACAATGAGCAGTTCTTC. Its translation: CASTVAGAGSSYNEQFF.

This chain connects TRBV11-2 to TRBJ1-4, with a tentative D call TRBD1 (6 bases). Germline V gives CDR1 SGHAT, CDR2 FQNNGV. There are 15 residues in the CDR3. The V end was cut by 1 base, the J end by 6 bases, with 12 bases between. For the CDR3, the DNA is TGTGCCAGCAGCTTAGGGCAGGGGTGGGATGAAAAACTGTTTTTT. Its translation is CASSLGQGWDEKLFF.

The rearrangement joins TRBV9 to TRBJ2-3, with TRBD1 matching 7 bases. The V gene end was trimmed by 3 bases and the J gene end by 0 bases; junction bases not matched to a gene: 4. The CDR3 has 15 residues. Germline V lookup: CDR1 SGDLS, CDR2 YYNGEE. The CDR3 nucleotides are TGTGCCAGCAGCGCGGGACAGAGTAGCACAGATACGCAGTATTTT. Translated, it gives CASSAGQSSTDTQYF.

This clone was counted a single time. The rearrangement links TRBV9 to TRBJ2-7, with 9 bases lining up with TRBD1. CDR1 and CDR2 (germline): SGDLS, YYNGEE. There are 18 residues in the CDR3. V was clipped by 0 bases and J by 3 bases; unmatched bases: 13. The CDR3 DNA follows: TGTGCCAGCAGCGTAGCCACCTCCCCGGGACAGGGTGACTACGAGCAGTACTTC. Translating it yields CASSVATSPGQGDYEQYF.

This chain connects TRBV5-4 to TRBJ2-7; 9 nucleotides line up with TRBD1. CDR1 and CDR2 from the germline V gene are SGHNT and YYREEE (reference sequence). CDR3 length: 14 residues. The J segment lost 4 bases and the V segment lost 4 bases, leaving 6 bases of the junction unmatched. This chain's CDR3 is CASSDRQGEYEQYF. The CDR3 bases are TGTGCCAGCAGCGATAGACAGGGGGAATACGAGCAGTACTTC. Full variable domain (remainder filled in from reference TRBV5-4 and TRBJ2-7): ETGVTQSPTHLIKTRGQQVTLRCSSQSGHNTVSWYQQALGQGPQFIFQYYREEENGRGNFPPRFSGLQFPNYSSELNVNALELDDSALYLCASSDRQGEYEQYFGPGTRLTVT.

The V and J genes are TRBV10-3 and TRBJ1-2, with 8 bases fitting TRBD1. Losses at the gene ends were 2 bases for V and 7 bases for J; bases not matched to a gene: 15. The CDR3 totals 17 residues. CDR1 and CDR2 from the germline V gene are ENHRY and SYGVKD. This CDR3 reads CAISEPDRVRGPPGYTF. The CDR3 DNA reads as TGTGCCATCAGTGAGCCGGACAGGGTTAGGGGCCCCCCTGGCTACACCTTC.

The chain recombines TRBV19 with TRBJ2-2; perhaps TRBD2 as D (5 bases). Trimming removed 7 bases from V and 4 bases from J, with 16 bases in between. This CDR3 is 15 amino acids long. CDR1 is LNHDA, CDR2 SQIVND, per germline (reference sequence). The CDR3 DNA reads TGTGCCAGTACAAAAGTTGCGGGTGGCACCGGGGAGCTGTTTTTT. Its translation: CASTKVAGGTGELFF.

The chain joins TRBV9 to TRBJ1-6, with D possibly being TRBD1 (6 bases). V gave up 3 bases and J gave up 7 bases, with 11 bases separating them. The V gene's germline CDR1 is SGDLS and CDR2 YYNGEE. The CDR3 is made up of 14 amino acids. In nucleotides, the CDR3 is TGTGCCAGCAGCGCACTAGGGGGAAATTCACCCCTCCACTTT. Translation: CASSALGGNSPLHF.